Described below is a single T cell receptor beta chain sequence and its context. Antigen unknown. Naive CD8 cells lacked CD45RO and underwent positive selection for CCR7, leaving out terminally differentiated effector memory CD45RA+ cells. This entry belongs to a study of shared clonotypes between healthy human individuals. Findings and limits, study-wide: Estimated clonotype richness was generally higher in naive than memory subsets.

V dropped 3 bases and J dropped 2 bases, with 11 bases sitting between them. Germline values: CDR1 MDHEN, CDR2 SYDVKM. There are 14 residues in the CDR3. Libraries were prepared by immunoSEQ multiplex PCR; TCRdb keeps only in-frame clonotypes and omits some of them. The sample consists of about 2.1 million clones, 85% to 95% of them appearing once. The chain carries TRBV28 and TRBJ2-7; the D gene is possibly TRBD2 (6 bases). Sample: naive CD8+ T cells from PBMCs. The receptor was isolated from a man aged 18 to 30 in good health. Some clones in this sample may be carry-over from other donors' samples. The CDR3 reads CASSLGGRTYEQYF. In nucleotides, the CDR3 is TGTGCCAGCAGTTTGGGTGGGAGGACCTACGAGCAGTACTTC.